The subject of this entry is one TCR beta chain. The data derive from a study of blood T cell repertoires in COVID-19. Germline lookup yields CDR1 KGHSH and CDR2 LQKENI. Trimming removed 3 bases from V and 2 bases from J; junction bases left unmatched: 7. The CDR3 is 16 amino acids. Methods used by the authors: Amplification from reference gene primers served as the basis for estimated nucleated cell counts. TCRdb keeps only in-frame clones here, not all; method: immunoSEQ multiplex PCR. The DNA was the basis for D and trimming; V, J and clone size are from that table. There are approximately 170,000 clones in the sample; just over 90% occur only once, and 2% lies in the top ten.

This chain links TRBV18 with TRBJ2-1; TRBD1 aligns across 7 bases. Sequenced material: peripheral blood. This clonotype originated in a woman aged 55-70 years with COVID-19, enrolled during active disease. DNA of the CDR3: TGTGCCAGCTCACCGTCCGGGACAGAGGCCTACAATGAGCAGTTCTTC. This translates into CASSPSGTEAYNEQFF.